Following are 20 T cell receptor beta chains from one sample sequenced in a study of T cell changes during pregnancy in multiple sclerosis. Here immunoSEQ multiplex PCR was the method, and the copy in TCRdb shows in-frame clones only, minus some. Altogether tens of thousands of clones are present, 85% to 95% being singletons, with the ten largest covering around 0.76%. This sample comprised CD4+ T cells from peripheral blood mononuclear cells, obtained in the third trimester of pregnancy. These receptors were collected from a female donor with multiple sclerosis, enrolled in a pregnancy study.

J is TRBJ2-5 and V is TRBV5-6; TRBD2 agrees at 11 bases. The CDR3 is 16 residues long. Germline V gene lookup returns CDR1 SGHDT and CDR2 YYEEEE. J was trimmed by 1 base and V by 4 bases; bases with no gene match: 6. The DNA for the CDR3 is TGTGCCAGCAGCCGGACTAGCGGGCGTCTCCAAGAGACCCAGTACTTC. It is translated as CASSRTSGRLQETQYF.

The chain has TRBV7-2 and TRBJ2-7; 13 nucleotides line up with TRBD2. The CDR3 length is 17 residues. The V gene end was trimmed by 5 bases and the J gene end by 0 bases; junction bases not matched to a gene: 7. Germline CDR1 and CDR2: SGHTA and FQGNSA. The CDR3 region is CASSPGLAGDSSYEQYF. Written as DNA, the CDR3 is TGTGCCAGCAGCCCAGGACTAGCGGGGGATAGCTCCTACGAGCAGTACTTC.

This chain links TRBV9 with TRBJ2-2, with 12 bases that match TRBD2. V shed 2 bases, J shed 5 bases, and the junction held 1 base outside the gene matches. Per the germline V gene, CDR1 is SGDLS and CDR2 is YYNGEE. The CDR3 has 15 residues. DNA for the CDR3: TGTGCCAGCAGCGTGACTAGCGGGGGTACCGGGGAGCTGTTTTTT. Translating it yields CASSVTSGGTGELFF.

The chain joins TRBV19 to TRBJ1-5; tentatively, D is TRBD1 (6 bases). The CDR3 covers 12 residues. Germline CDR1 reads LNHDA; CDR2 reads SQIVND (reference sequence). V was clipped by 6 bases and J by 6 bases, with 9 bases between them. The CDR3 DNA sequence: TGTGCCAGTAGGACAGGATTTCAGCCCCAGCATTTT. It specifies CASRTGFQPQHF.

The CDR3 nucleotides are TGTGCCAGCAGCGTAGGAAACGCGGGGAACAATCAGCCCCAGCATTTT. It encodes CASSVGNAGNNQPQHF. The V gene is TRBV9, the J gene TRBJ1-5; D unresolved. The CDR3 runs to 16 residues. V dropped 0 bases and J dropped 3 bases, with 13 bases sitting between them. Germline V gene sequence: CDR1 SGDLS, CDR2 YYNGEE.

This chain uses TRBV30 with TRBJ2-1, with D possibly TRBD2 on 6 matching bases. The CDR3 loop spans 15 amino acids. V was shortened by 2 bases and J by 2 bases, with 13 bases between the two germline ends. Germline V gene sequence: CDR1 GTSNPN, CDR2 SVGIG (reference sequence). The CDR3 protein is CAWSLGGSTYNEQFF. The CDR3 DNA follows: TGTGCCTGGAGTCTGGGGGGTTCCACCTACAATGAGCAGTTCTTC.

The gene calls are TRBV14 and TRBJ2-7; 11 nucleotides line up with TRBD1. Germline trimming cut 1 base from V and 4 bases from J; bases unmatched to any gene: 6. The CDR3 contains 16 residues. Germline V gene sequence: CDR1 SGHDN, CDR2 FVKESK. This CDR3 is CASSQAPGQGGYEQYF. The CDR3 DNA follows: TGTGCCAGCAGCCAAGCCCCGGGACAGGGGGGATACGAGCAGTACTTC.

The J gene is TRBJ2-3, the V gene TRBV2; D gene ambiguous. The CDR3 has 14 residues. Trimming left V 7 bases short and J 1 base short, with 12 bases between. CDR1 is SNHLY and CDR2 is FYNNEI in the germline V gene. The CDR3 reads CASKLGQGTDTQYF. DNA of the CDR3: TGTGCCAGCAAGTTGGGCCAGGGCACAGATACGCAGTATTTT.

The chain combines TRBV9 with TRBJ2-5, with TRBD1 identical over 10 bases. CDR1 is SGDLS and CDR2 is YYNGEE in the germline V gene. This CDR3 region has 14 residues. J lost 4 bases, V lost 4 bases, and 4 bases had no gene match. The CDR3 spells CASSIGQGGETQYF. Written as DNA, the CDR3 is TGTGCCAGCAGCATCGGACAGGGGGGAGAGACCCAGTACTTC.

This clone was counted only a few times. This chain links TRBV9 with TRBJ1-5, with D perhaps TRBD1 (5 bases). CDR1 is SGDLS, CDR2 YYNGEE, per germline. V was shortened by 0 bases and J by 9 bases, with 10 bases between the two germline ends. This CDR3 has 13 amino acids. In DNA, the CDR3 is TGTGCCAGCAGCGTAGAATTGGGGGGGCCCCAGCATTTT. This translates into CASSVELGGPQHF.

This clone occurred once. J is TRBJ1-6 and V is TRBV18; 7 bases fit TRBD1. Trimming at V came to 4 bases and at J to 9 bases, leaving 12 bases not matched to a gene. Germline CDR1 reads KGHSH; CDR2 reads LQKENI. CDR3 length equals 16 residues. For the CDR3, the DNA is TGTGCCAGCTCACATACACAGGGGAAAGTGGGTTCACCCCTCCACTTT. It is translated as CASSHTQGKVGSPLHF. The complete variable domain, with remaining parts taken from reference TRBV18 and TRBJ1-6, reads NAGVMQNPRHLVRRRGQEARLRCSPMKGHSHVYWYRQLPEEGLKFMVYLQKENIIDESGMPKERFSAEFPKEGPSILRIQQVVRGDSAAYFCASSHTQGKVGSPLHFGNGTRLTVT.

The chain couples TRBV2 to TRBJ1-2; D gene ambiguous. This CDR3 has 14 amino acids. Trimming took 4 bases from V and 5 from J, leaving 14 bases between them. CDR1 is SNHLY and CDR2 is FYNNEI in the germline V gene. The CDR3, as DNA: TGTGCCAGCAGTGGCGAGGCTACGAGGTATGGCTACACCTTC. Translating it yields CASSGEATRYGYTF.

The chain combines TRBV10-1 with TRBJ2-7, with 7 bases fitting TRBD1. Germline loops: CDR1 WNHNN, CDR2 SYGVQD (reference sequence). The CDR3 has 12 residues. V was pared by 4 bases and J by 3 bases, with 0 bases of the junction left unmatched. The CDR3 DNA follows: TGCGCCAGCAGTGGACAGGGCTACGAGCAGTACTTC. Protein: CASSGQGYEQYF.

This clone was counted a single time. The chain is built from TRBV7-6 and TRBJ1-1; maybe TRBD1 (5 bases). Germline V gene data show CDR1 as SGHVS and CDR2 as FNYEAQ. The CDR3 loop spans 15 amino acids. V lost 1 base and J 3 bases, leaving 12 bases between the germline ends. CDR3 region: CASSLGAGGDTEAFF. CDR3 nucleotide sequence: TGTGCCAGCAGCTTAGGGGCGGGAGGGGACACTGAAGCTTTCTTT.

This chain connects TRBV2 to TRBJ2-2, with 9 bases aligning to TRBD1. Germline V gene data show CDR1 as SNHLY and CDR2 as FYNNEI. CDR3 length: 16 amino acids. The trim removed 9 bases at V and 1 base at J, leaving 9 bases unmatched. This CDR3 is CASFSPTGGNTGELFF. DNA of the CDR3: TGTGCCAGTTTTAGCCCGACAGGGGGGAACACCGGGGAGCTGTTTTTT.

CDR3 in DNA: TGCAGTGCTACACCTGAGTACGAGCAGTACTTC. Protein product: CSATPEYEQYF. This chain links TRBV20-1 with TRBJ2-7; D remains ambiguous. The CDR3 runs to 11 residues. CDR1 DFQATT and CDR2 SNEGSKA come from the germline V gene (reference sequence). V was clipped by 4 bases and J by 4 bases, with 8 bases between them.

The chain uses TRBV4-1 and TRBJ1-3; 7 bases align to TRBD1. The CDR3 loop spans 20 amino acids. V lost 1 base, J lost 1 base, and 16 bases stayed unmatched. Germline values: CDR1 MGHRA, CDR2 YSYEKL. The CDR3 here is CASSQVSFWAGGRSGNTIYF. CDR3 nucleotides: TGCGCCAGCAGCCAAGTATCATTCTGGGCAGGGGGGAGGTCTGGAAACACCATATATTTT.

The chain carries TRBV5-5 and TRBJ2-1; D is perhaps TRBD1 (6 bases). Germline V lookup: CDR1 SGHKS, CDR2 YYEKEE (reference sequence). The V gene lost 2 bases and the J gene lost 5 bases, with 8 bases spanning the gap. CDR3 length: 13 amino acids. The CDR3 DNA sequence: TGTGCCAGCAGCTTAAGACAGGACAATGAGCAGTTCTTC. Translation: CASSLRQDNEQFF.

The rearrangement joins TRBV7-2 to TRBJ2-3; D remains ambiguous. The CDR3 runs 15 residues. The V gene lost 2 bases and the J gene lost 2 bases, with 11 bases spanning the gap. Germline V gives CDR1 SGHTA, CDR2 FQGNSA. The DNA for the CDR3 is TGTGCCAGCAGCTTACCCCGACTCTCCACAGATACGCAGTATTTT. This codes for CASSLPRLSTDTQYF.

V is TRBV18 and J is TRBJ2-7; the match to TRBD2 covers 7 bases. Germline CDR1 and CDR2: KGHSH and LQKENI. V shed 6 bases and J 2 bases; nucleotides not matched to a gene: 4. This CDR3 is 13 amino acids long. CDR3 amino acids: CASSYGGTYEQYF. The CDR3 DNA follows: TGTGCCAGCTCCTACGGGGGGACCTACGAGCAGTACTTC.